This T cell receptor beta chain stems from a study of blood T cell repertoires in COVID-19. For the study at large: Sites across the United States, Italy and Spain contributed samples from acute and convalescent COVID-19.

Assay used: immunoSEQ multiplex PCR; TCRdb lists only in-frame clones, some missing. The sample consists of nearly 200,000 clones, approximately 87% of them appearing once. The V and J ends lost 0 bases and 6 bases, in that order; junction bases with no gene match: 14. The CDR3 is 17 amino acids. Germline V lookup: CDR1 MGHRA, CDR2 YSYEKL. V usage is TRBV4-1 and J usage is TRBJ2-7; TRBD2 agrees at 7 bases. The TCR sequence derives from a woman in her 70s with acute or convalescent COVID-19. Specimen: peripheral blood. The CDR3 sequence: CASSQDRLATSGSEQYF. The CDR3 nucleotides read TGCGCCAGCAGCCAAGACCGACTAGCCACCTCCGGCTCCGAGCAGTACTTC.